These 5 T cell receptor beta chains came from one sample sequenced in a study of blood T cell repertoires in COVID-19. Assay: immunoSEQ multiplex PCR; the TCRdb copy retains only in-frame clones and omits some. This table has approximately 140,000 clones, about four fifths appearing once. The specimen sequenced was peripheral blood. These receptor sequences come from a human donor in a cohort sampled during active COVID-19.

The chain has TRBV30 and TRBJ1-2, with 9 bases identical to TRBD1. V was clipped by 4 bases and J by 8 bases; unmatched bases: 5. The CDR3 sequence is 12 residues long. CDR1 is GTSNPN, CDR2 SVGIG, per germline (reference sequence). CDR3 coding DNA: TGTGCCTGGAACCAGGACAGGGGAGGCTACACCTTC. Amino acids: CAWNQDRGGYTF. Supplemented by reference TRBV30 and TRBJ1-2, the full variable domain reads SQTIHQWPATLVQPVGSPLSLECTVEGTSNPNLYWYRQAAGRGLQLLFYSVGIGQISSEVPQNLSASRPQDRQFILSSKKLLLSDSGFYLCAWNQDRGGYTFGSGTRLTVV.

This chain connects TRBV3-1 (or the pseudogene TRBV3-2) to TRBJ1-2; D unclear. V lost 1 base and J lost 4, with 10 bases in between. Germline lookup yields CDR1 LGHDT and CDR2 YNNKEL (reference sequence). The CDR3 has 14 amino acids. The CDR3 DNA reads as TGTGCCAGCAGCCAAGGAGAGGGTACCTATGGCTACACCTTC. Protein product: CASSQGEGTYGYTF.

The rearrangement uses TRBV4-3 and TRBJ2-1, with 9 bases matching TRBD2. With 4 bases clipped from V and 5 bases from J, the junction kept 3 bases outside the gene matches. This CDR3 comprises 14 residues. Germline V lookup: CDR1 LGHNA, CDR2 YSLEER. The CDR3 sequence is CASSPSGVNNEQFF. DNA of the CDR3: TGCGCCAGCAGCCCTAGCGGGGTCAACAATGAGCAGTTCTTC.

This chain joins TRBV3-1 (or the pseudogene TRBV3-2) and TRBJ2-2, with 9 bases identical to TRBD2. The germline CDR1 and CDR2 sequences are LGHDT and YNNKEL (reference sequence). The junction had 5 bases not matched to a gene; V was cut back by 0 bases and J by 3 bases. The CDR3 extends over 17 amino acids. The CDR3 sequence: CASSQDSPSGDTGELFF. CDR3 sequence (DNA): TGTGCCAGCAGCCAAGATAGTCCTAGCGGGGACACCGGGGAGCTGTTTTTT.

The V gene is TRBV18, the J gene TRBJ1-5; 9 bases align to TRBD1. Germline assignment: CDR1 KGHSH and CDR2 LQKENI. The V gene end was trimmed by 3 bases and the J gene end by 7 bases; junction bases not matched to a gene: 7. The CDR3 totals 15 residues. CDR3 sequence reads: CASSPGTGIEQPQHF. DNA for the CDR3: TGTGCCAGCTCACCTGGGACAGGGATCGAGCAGCCCCAGCATTTT. The full variable domain, with the rest looked up from reference TRBV18 and TRBJ1-5, is NAGVMQNPRHLVRRRGQEARLRCSPMKGHSHVYWYRQLPEEGLKFMVYLQKENIIDESGMPKERFSAEFPKEGPSILRIQQVVRGDSAAYFCASSPGTGIEQPQHFGDGTRLSIL.